This T cell receptor beta chain came from a study of cytomegalovirus exposure and HLA in healthy donors. For the study at large: Prior work identified under 130 million unique TCR beta sequences in approximately 200 million T cells. General study findings and limits: Productive status was seen about 90% or about 30% of the time for most TCR beta V segments in an earlier analysis.

A remark on this clone: The target antigen is unknown.

Germline V gene lookup returns CDR1 LNHDA and CDR2 SQIVND (reference sequence). This CDR3 spans 18 amino acids. V was clipped by 5 bases and J by 1 base; unmatched bases: 9. PCR used 60 Vbeta primers and 13 Jbeta primers. Clones were sequenced by immunoSEQ multiplex PCR, and TCRdb holds only the in-frame ones, with some missing. The sample lists around 100,000 clones; about 81% were seen once. The gene calls are TRBV19 and TRBJ2-2, with 11 bases matching TRBD2. This receptor was taken from a woman in her thirties or forties in good health and CMV-seropositive. Sequences were obtained from PBMCs. This chain's CDR3 is CASSLRTSGSRNTGELFF. The CDR3, as DNA: TGTGCCAGTAGTCTAAGGACTAGCGGGTCACGGAACACCGGGGAGCTGTTTTTT.